This entry concerns a single T cell receptor beta chain. The sample holds many counts of this clone. Its binding antigen is unknown. Within one base of it there is no much larger clone, and no base qualities were kept. The CDR3 numbers 13 residues from cysteine through phenylalanine. CDR3 DNA only is kept here, 39 bases in frame from base 1. CDR1 and CDR2 (ENHRY, SYGVKD) derive from the germline V gene. V is cut back by 4 bases and J by 2 bases, with 1 base in the junction unmatched. The data were obtained in a study of blood T cell repertoires in COVID-19 (TCRdb year 2020). General notes on the study: Samples from collaborators originated in the United States, Italy and Spain and spanned both the acute and convalescent phases of COVID-19. The prospective study material was composed of cDNA or gDNA derived from T cells, B-cell-depleted T cells, or PBMCs. The dataset comprised deeply sampled blood TCRbeta repertoires from subjects exposed to, actively infected with, or recovered from COVID-19. The repertoires were released in a freely available public database meant as a resource for research on the immune response to SARS-CoV-2. Samples came from the ongoing ImmuneRACE study (first 160 participants) plus 1,254 subjects from 6 global collaborators. Sample metadata almost always included a de-identified subject ID, COVID-19 status, age in years and sex. Where available, HLA class I and class II types were obtained from metadata supplied by the sample provider rather than from assay-based typing. Broader findings and caveats from the paper: Clinical and demographic metadata were provided uncurated, with the amount varying by source and participant.

TCRbeta CDR3 regions were amplified from genomic DNA by means of the immunoSEQ Assay, a bias-controlled multiplex PCR. In the authors' own workflow: Nucleated cell counts per sample were estimated from amplification of reference gene primers within the assay. To quantify the absolute abundance of each unique TCRbeta CDR3 rearrangement, sequence reads were collapsed and filtered. For each sample, productive Simpson clonality was calculated as the square root of Simpson's diversity index over productive rearrangements. TCRdb took this table from immuneACCESS and kept in-frame rearrangements with V and J called. Such tables lack part of the clones; where checked against another copy, unresolved V genes explain under half of the gap, and the rest is unexplained. V and J calls plus clone size are reproduced from that table; the DNA served to infer D and trimming. This sample has 59,000 or so clones in its table, and roughly 88% of those were observed once. The top ten clonotypes cover less than 2% of the sample.

The collaborating institutions used their own protocols to collect whole blood in K2EDTA tubes. For TCRbeta analysis, collaborator samples were shipped as frozen whole blood, as isolated PBMCs, or as DNA extracted from either sample type. The clonotype was recovered from a human donor in a cohort sampled during active COVID-19. The sample taken for sequencing was peripheral blood. This chain is built from TRBV10-3 and TRBJ1-2, with TRBD1 identical over 7 junction bases. CDR3 region: CAISGGQNYGYTF. The DNA sequence is TGTGCCATCAGTGGGGGACAGAACTATGGCTACACCTTC.